This T cell receptor (beta chain) was sequenced during a study of blood T cell repertoires in COVID-19. In the study overall: The cDNA or gDNA used as material had been derived from T cells, B-cell-depleted T cells, or PBMCs.

Data came from immunoSEQ multiplex PCR; TCRdb stores just in-frame clones and leaves some out. The table shows about 57,000 clones, with 82% occurring only once. The CDR3 consists of 17 residues. Germline V gene data show CDR1 as SGHVS and CDR2 as FQNEAQ. Trimming cost V 2 bases and J 4 bases, with 20 bases left between them. V and J are TRBV7-8 and TRBJ1-1; tentative D call: TRBD1 (5 bases). The TCR sequence derives from a woman older than 75 with acute or convalescent COVID-19. Material: peripheral blood. DNA of the CDR3: TGTGCCAGCAGCTTAAGCAGGACGCCTCGTAGGGGCACTGAAGCTTTCTTT. As protein: CASSLSRTPRRGTEAFF.